The sequence of this T cell receptor (beta chain) was determined in a study of T cell repertoires in cytomegalovirus infection. In its sample, this clonotype was seen once. Its antigen is unknown. CDR3 length equals 15 residues. The germline V gene encodes CDR1 DFQATT and CDR2 SNEGSKA (reference sequence). The V gene end was trimmed by 4 bases and the J gene end by 3 bases; junction bases not matched to a gene: 8. TCRdb redid the calling of the reads with MiXCR, one entry per CDR3 protein. The data show 830,000 or so distinct CDR3 sequences, around a third seen once. The sequencing used cultured CD8+ T cells from PBMCs, collected from culture after CMV antigen stimulation. The source of this sequence is a human donor in good health (CMV status not recorded). Some clones in this sample may be carry-over from other donors' samples. The chain uses TRBV20-1 and TRBJ2-1; 8 nucleotides align to TRBD1. CDR3 coding DNA: TGCAGTGCTACAGGGACAGGAGGAAGCTACAATGAGCAGTTCTTC. Protein sequence: CSATGTGGSYNEQFF.